These 11 T cell receptor beta chains originate from one sample sequenced in a study of blood T cells in healthy people across ages. Sample-barcoded 5' priming and a J-beta primer mix drove a second PCR of about 6 to 12 cycles. Each CDR3 protein is one row after TCRdb ran MiXCR on the 5' RACE reads. This repertoire shows nearly 800,000 distinct CDR3 sequences, roughly three fifths found once; its top ten account for approximately 24%. The specimen sequenced was blood. The source of these receptors is a man aged 35-49 years in good health.

The J gene is TRBJ2-5, the V gene TRBV7-3, with no clear D. The CDR3 loop spans 15 amino acids. Germline values: CDR1 SGHTA, CDR2 FQGTGA. The germline V and J ends were trimmed by 1 base and 2 bases, with 11 bases remaining between them. The CDR3 spells CASSLRPNQQETQYF. The CDR3 nucleotides are TGTGCCAGCAGCTTAAGGCCAAACCAGCAAGAGACCCAGTACTTC. Full variable domain (outside the CDR3, taken from reference TRBV7-3 and TRBJ2-5): GAGVSQTPSNKVTEKGKYVELRCDPISGHTALYWYRQSLGQGPEFLIYFQGTGAADDSGLPNDRFFAVRPEGSVSTLKIQRTERGDSAVYLCASSLRPNQQETQYFGPGTRLLVL.

The chain joins TRBV6-1 to TRBJ2-3; the match to TRBD2 covers 14 bases. V shed 6 bases and J 0 bases; nucleotides not matched to a gene: 8. The CDR3 contains 18 residues. Germline CDR1 and CDR2: MNHNS and SASEGT. CDR3: CASRPGLAGVISTDTQYF. In nucleotides, the CDR3 is TGTGCCAGCAGGCCGGGACTAGCGGGAGTAATAAGCACAGATACGCAGTATTTT.

The chain couples TRBV5-4 to TRBJ2-5; D gene uncertain. Trimming pared 1 base from V and 9 bases from J, leaving 10 bases between. This CDR3 is 12 amino acids long. Germline CDR1 reads SGHNT; CDR2 reads YYREEE (reference sequence). The CDR3 DNA follows: TGTGCCAGCAGCTTGCAAACTTCGGCCCAGTACTTC. It specifies CASSLQTSAQYF.

The V and J genes are TRBV15 and TRBJ1-2; D remains ambiguous. Germline CDR1 LNHNV, CDR2 YYDKDF (reference sequence). The V gene lost 4 bases and the J gene lost 3 bases, with 6 bases spanning the gap. The CDR3 has 12 amino acids. CDR3 nucleotide sequence: TGTGCCACCAGCAAAGATTACTATGGCTACACCTTC. Amino acid sequence: CATSKDYYGYTF.

J is TRBJ1-2 and V is TRBV6-5; D perhaps matches TRBD1 (5 bases). Germline CDR1 and CDR2: MNHEY and SVGAGI. Trimming left V 0 bases short and J 2 bases short, with 10 bases between. The CDR3 consists of 15 residues. Written as DNA, the CDR3 is TGTGCCAGCAGTTACTCGATACAGGCCAACTATGGCTACACCTTC. Its translation: CASSYSIQANYGYTF.

The rearrangement links TRBV7-2 to TRBJ2-7; D tentatively fits TRBD1 or TRBD2 (6 bases each). Per germline, CDR1 SGHTA and CDR2 FQGNSA. V shed 6 bases and J shed 7 bases, with 19 bases lying between them. This CDR3 contains 14 residues. DNA for the CDR3: TGTGCCAGCAGTCTACAGGGAGGCGACAATGAGCAGTACTTC. This translates into CASSLQGGDNEQYF.

Turning to this clonotype: The junction and the germline gene differ at one end; a read error may be behind it. The rearrangement links TRBV7-9 to TRBJ2-3; D ambiguous. The CDR3 is made up of 14 amino acids. CDR1 is SEHNR and CDR2 is FQNEAQ in the germline V gene (reference sequence). The CDR3: CASNLPLGTDTQYF. DNA of the CDR3: TGTGCCAGCAACTTACCTCTAGGGACAGATACGCAGTATTTT.

The chain is built from TRBV9 and TRBJ2-7; D unclear. Matching the DNA end better, TRBJ2-5 makes the J call doubtful. Germline assignment: CDR1 SGDLS and CDR2 YYNGEE. The CDR3 covers 14 residues. The DNA of the CDR3 is TGTGCCAGCAGCGCCTGGTCGGGTCAGGAGACCCAGTACTTC. Protein product: CASSAWSGQETQYF.

The chain recombines TRBV20-1 with TRBJ1-4; D ambiguous. Germline loops: CDR1 DFQATT, CDR2 SNEGSKA (reference sequence). The CDR3 is made up of 14 amino acids. Trimming cost V 0 bases and J 7 bases, with 12 bases left between them. The CDR3, as DNA: TGCAGTGCTAGAGATGCGCCGGGAACTGAAAAACTGTTTTTT. This encodes CSARDAPGTEKLFF.

This clonotype showed up many times. The rearrangement links TRBV10-3 to TRBJ2-3, with 10 bases matching TRBD2. The CDR3 extends over 15 amino acids. The trim removed 6 bases at V and 2 bases at J, leaving 5 bases unmatched. Germline V gene lookup returns CDR1 ENHRY and CDR2 SYGVKD. CDR3 amino acids: CAIRLAGATTDTQYF. CDR3 DNA: TGTGCCATCAGGCTAGCGGGGGCCACCACAGATACGCAGTATTTT.

The CDR3 loop is CASRWGGNNYGYTF. The CDR3 DNA is TGTGCCAGCAGATGGGGGGGCAACAACTATGGCTACACCTTC. The chain combines TRBV28 with TRBJ1-2, with D perhaps TRBD1 (6 bases). Germline-derived CDR1 and CDR2 are MDHEN and SYDVKM. The CDR3 contains 14 residues. Trimming left V 6 bases short and J 2 bases short, with 13 bases between.